This T cell receptor (beta chain) is from a study of early T cells in non-severe SARS-CoV-2 infection. The trim removed 6 bases at V and 1 base at J, leaving 14 bases unmatched. Germline V CDR1 and CDR2: SNHLY, FYNNEI. The length of the CDR3 is 18 residues. Attachment of unique molecular identifiers to individual cDNA molecules was performed. TCRdb re-called the 5' RACE reads with MiXCR, one entry per CDR3 protein. Of 45,000 to 55,000 distinct CDR3 sequences listed, approximately 7.6% are singletons. The chain uses TRBV2 and TRBJ1-5; 8 bases are a match to TRBD1. The sequenced sample was whole blood. The clonotype originates from an adult who was a healthcare worker with PCR-confirmed SARS-CoV-2 infection or an uninfected control (not recorded which). Here the CDR3 DNA reads TGTGCCAGCAGCAACCCGGGACAGGCTTTACTCAGCAATCAGCCCCAGCATTTT. Translation gives CASSNPGQALLSNQPQHF.